This is a list of T cell receptor beta chains from one sample in a study of shared clonotypes between healthy human individuals. Data came from immunoSEQ multiplex PCR; TCRdb stores just in-frame clones and leaves some out. The data hold a few million clones, with approximately 90% observed a single time. The material sequenced was naive CD4+ T cells from PBMCs. The receptors derive from a man aged 18 to 29 in good health. Some clones in this sample may be carry-over from other donors' samples. CDR3s include the opening cysteine and the closing phenylalanine or tryptophan. A D gene is named only where the DNA matches it firmly. Clone size appears in some rows only: once, few, many, or a class for an expanded clone.

D	V	size	length	J	DNA	CDR3
TRBD1	TRBV7-2	.	15	TRBJ2-7	TGTGCCAGCAGCCCGCGACAGGGAGCGTCCTACGAGCAGTACTTC	CASSPRQGASYEQYF
TRBD1	TRBV2	once	15	TRBJ2-4	TGTGCCAGCAGTGAGACCCGGACAGGGAAAAACATTCAGTACTTC	CASSETRTGKNIQYF
.	TRBV6-1	few	14	TRBJ1-2	TGTGCCAGCAGTGAAGTAGCTGGGAGATATGGCTACACCTTC	CASSEVAGRYGYTF
.	TRBV6-5	.	13	TRBJ1-2	TGTGCCAGCAGTTACGGGCTGAACTATGGCTACACCTTC	CASSYGLNYGYTF
TRBD1	TRBV2	.	14	TRBJ1-1	TGTGCCAGCAGGTACGCCAGGGGGGGGACTGAAGCTTTCTTT	CASRYARGGTEAFF
.	TRBV6-4	.	13	TRBJ1-6	TGTGCCAGCAGTGACTCGATCAATGGGCCCCTCCACTTT	CASSDSINGPLHF
.	TRBV29-1	.	12	TRBJ1-4	TGCAGCGTTGAATCTGGGCCTGAAAAACTGTTTTTT	CSVESGPEKLFF
TRBD2	TRBV5-1	.	15	TRBJ2-5	TGCGCCAGCAGCTCACTAGCGGGAGGAAGGGAGACCCAGTACTTC	CASSSLAGGRETQYF
.	TRBV7-8	.	11	TRBJ2-7	TGTGCCAGCAGCTCCGGCGACGAGCAGTACTTC	CASSSGDEQYF
TRBD2	TRBV27	.	20	TRBJ2-3	TGTGCCAGCAGTTTATGGGCCCTAGGCGGGAGCGGGAGACGGAGAGATACGCAGTATTTT	CASSLWALGGSGRRRDTQYF
TRBD2	TRBV28	.	17	TRBJ2-7	TGTGCCAGCAGTTCGCCAACTAGCGGGAGGGACTACGCCGAGCAGTACTTC	CASSSPTSGRDYAEQYF
.	TRBV5-6	.	13	TRBJ2-5	TGTGCCAGCAGCAAGGGGCCTAGGGAGACCCAGTACTTC	CASSKGPRETQYF
.	TRBV28	.	14	TRBJ1-5	TGTGCCAGCAGACCCCCCCGGGGCAATCAGCCCCAGCATTTT	CASRPPRGNQPQHF
TRBD1	TRBV18	few	15	TRBJ1-1	TGTGCCAGCTCACGTTGGGGGACAGGCGACACTGAAGCTTTCTTT	CASSRWGTGDTEAFF
.	TRBV28	.	15	TRBJ2-7	TGTGCCAGCAGTTTTTCCCCAGGGGTAACCTACGAGCAGTACTTC	CASSFSPGVTYEQYF
.	TRBV5-5	.	12	TRBJ1-5	TGTGCCAGCAGCTTGGCCGGGGGGCCCCAGCATTTT	CASSLAGGPQHF
TRBD2	TRBV5-1	.	16	TRBJ2-1	TGCGCCAGCAGCTACTTAGCGGGAGGGCCCCTCCATGAGCAGTTCTTC	CASSYLAGGPLHEQFF
TRBD1	TRBV6-1	.	15	TRBJ2-2	TGTGCCAGCAGCGGGACAGGCGCGAACACCGGGGAGCTGTTTTTT	CASSGTGANTGELFF
.	TRBV5-4	.	16	TRBJ2-3	TGTGCCAGCAGCTTTTCCCTTCTAGCGTTTCCAGATACGCAGTATTTT	CASSFSLLAFPDTQYF
.	TRBV30	.	15	TRBJ2-1	TGTGCCTGGAGTGGCGGGGCTTACTCCTACAATGAGCAGTTCTTC	CAWSGGAYSYNEQFF
.	TRBV7-8	.	13	TRBJ2-7	TGTGCCAGCAGCTTGGGGGACTCCCAAGAGCAGTACTTC	CASSLGDSQEQYF
TRBD1	TRBV28	.	16	TRBJ1-5	TGTGCCAGCACCCATCCTCTAGGGGGCGGTAATCAGCCCCAGCATTTT	CASTHPLGGGNQPQHF
TRBD2	TRBV5-4	.	20	TRBJ2-1	TGTGCCAGCAGCTCTAAACCGGGACTAGCGGGCCCCAGCTCCTACAATGAGCAGTTCTTC	CASSSKPGLAGPSSYNEQFF
.	TRBV28	.	14	TRBJ1-1	TGTGCCAGCAGGGTCGGGGGGCTTGGCACTGAAGCTTTCTTT	CASRVGGLGTEAFF
.	TRBV29-1	.	10	TRBJ1-1	TGCAGCGTTGTTAAGGGGATTGTCCTCTTT	CSVVKGIVLF
TRBD2	TRBV11-2	.	15	TRBJ2-1	TGTGCCAGCAGCTCCCTAGCGGGCGGCTACAATGAGCAGTTCTTC	CASSSLAGGYNEQFF
TRBD1	TRBV27	.	15	TRBJ2-1	TGTGCCAGCAGTTGGGACAGGGTCCCCACCAATGAGCAGTTCTTC	CASSWDRVPTNEQFF
.	TRBV6-6	.	15	TRBJ1-5	TGTGCCAGCAGTTACGGGGGAGGGAGCAATCAGCCCCAGCATTTT	CASSYGGGSNQPQHF
.	TRBV5-1	.	15	TRBJ1-6	TGCGCCAGCAGCCCCACAGGGAGCGGTAATTCACCCCTCCACTTT	CASSPTGSGNSPLHF
.	TRBV5-4	.	14	TRBJ2-7	TGTGCCAGCAGCTTGAGGTCGGTTTCCTACGAGCAGTACTTC	CASSLRSVSYEQYF
.	TRBV5-5	.	18	TRBJ1-2	TGTGCCAGCAGCTTCGCTGACACGGGGGCCTCAAACACCTATGGCTACACCTTC	CASSFADTGASNTYGYTF
.	TRBV7-9	.	15	TRBJ1-4	TGTGCCAGCAGCCTAAGGACGGGACTTAATGAAAAACTGTTTTTT	CASSLRTGLNEKLFF
.	TRBV7-9	.	15	TRBJ2-3	TGTGCCAGCAGCTTAAGACAGGTTAGCACAGATACGCAGTATTTT	CASSLRQVSTDTQYF